One and the same sample provided the 17 T cell receptor beta chains below, sequenced in a study of T cell repertoires in aging, cancer and after chemotherapy. Multiplex touch-down PCR with TRB-A/B primers amplified rearranged V-D-J TRB sequences. TCRdb re-called the multiplex PCR reads through MiXCR, storing one row per CDR3 protein. The table shows approximately 9,300 distinct CDR3 sequences, with roughly two fifths occurring only once. The template was genomic DNA from peripheral blood, not RNA. The sample was blood. These receptors originate from a human donor in good health.

In regard to this clonotype: The junction and the germline gene differ at one end; a read error may be behind it. This sequence joins TRBV5-8 and TRBJ1-1, with D maybe TRBD1 (5 bases). Germline lookup yields CDR1 SGHTS and CDR2 YDEGEE. The CDR3 has 14 residues. The CDR3 DNA reads TGCGCCAGCAGCAAAGGGGTTGTGAACACTGAAGCTTTCTTT. It is translated as CASSKGVVNTEAFF. Drawing the rest from reference TRBV5-8 and TRBJ1-1, the complete variable domain is EAGVTQSPTHLIKTRGQQATLRCSPISGHTSVYWYQQALGLGLQFLLWYDEGEERNRGNFPPRFSGRQFPNYSSELNVNALELEDSALYLCASSKGVVNTEAFFGQGTRLTVV.

The V call is TRBV7-3, the J call TRBJ1-2; D is uncertain. The germline V gene encodes CDR1 SGHTA and CDR2 FQGTGA. The CDR3 totals 9 residues. V lost 5 bases to trimming and J lost 6 bases, with 1 base between them. CDR3 amino acids: CASSHGYTF. The CDR3 DNA follows: TGTGCCAGCAGCCATGGCTACACCTTC.

The CDR3 bases are TGCAGTGCTAGAGCAGACAGACAATATAGTGGCTACACCTTC. This sequence encodes CSARADRQYSGYTF. This chain uses TRBV20-1 with TRBJ1-2; D perhaps matches TRBD1 (5 bases). The CDR3 covers 14 residues. CDR1 is DFQATT and CDR2 is SNEGSKA in the germline V gene (reference sequence). V dropped 1 base and J dropped 7 bases, with 16 bases sitting between them.

J is TRBJ1-3 and V is TRBV6-6; 9 nucleotides match TRBD1. Trimming took 4 bases from V and 4 from J; bases not matched to a gene: 2. CDR3 length: 14 amino acids. CDR1 MNHNY and CDR2 SVGAGI come from the germline V gene (reference sequence). CDR3 loop: CASSLQGAGNTIYF. The CDR3 DNA follows: TGTGCCAGCAGTTTACAGGGGGCGGGAAACACCATATATTTT.

This clonotype was counted a few times. The CDR3 DNA follows: TGTGCCAGTAGTATAGACGGGGTCACCGGGGAGCTGTTTTTT. It codes for CASSIDGVTGELFF. This chain uses TRBV19 with TRBJ2-2, with a weak D call TRBD2 (5 bases). The germline CDR1 and CDR2 sequences are LNHDA and SQIVND (reference sequence). The CDR3 contains 14 residues. With 0 bases removed from V and 4 bases from J, the gap between germline ends came to 6 bases. The full variable domain, with the rest looked up from reference TRBV19 and TRBJ2-2, is DGGITQSPKYLFRKEGQNVTLSCEQNLNHDAMYWYRQDPGQGLRLIYYSQIVNDFQKGDIAEGYSVSREKKESFPLTVTSAQKNPTAFYLCASSIDGVTGELFFGEGSRLTVL.

The rearrangement uses TRBV30 and TRBJ2-1, with TRBD1 as a possible D gene (5 bases). Trimming stripped 1 base from V and 10 bases from J, with 11 bases between. The germline CDR1 and CDR2 sequences are GTSNPN and SVGIG (reference sequence). The CDR3 length is 12 residues. The CDR3 reads CAWSEGWGEQFF. The CDR3 coding sequence is TGTGCCTGGAGTGAGGGGTGGGGCGAGCAGTTCTTC.

The chain has TRBV6-1 and TRBJ1-1; tentative D call: TRBD1 (5 bases). The V gene's germline CDR1 is MNHNS and CDR2 SASEGT. CDR3 size: 15 residues. V was shortened by 1 base and J by 0 bases, with 9 bases between the two germline ends. This chain's CDR3 is CASSEVGEMNTEAFF. CDR3 in DNA: TGTGCCAGCAGTGAAGTGGGGGAAATGAACACTGAAGCTTTCTTT.

The chain carries TRBV6-1 and TRBJ2-3, with 9 nucleotides matching TRBD1. CDR1 and CDR2 (germline): MNHNS, SASEGT. The J segment lost 0 bases and the V segment lost 5 bases, leaving 12 bases of the junction unmatched. CDR3 size: 18 residues. CDR3 loop: CASSYSGTGKGSTDTQYF. CDR3 coding DNA: TGTGCCAGCAGTTACTCGGGGACAGGGAAGGGCAGCACAGATACGCAGTATTTT.

This clonotype counts as medium-sized. The chain uses TRBV11-1 and TRBJ2-7, with D possibly being TRBD1 or TRBD2 (5 bases each). Between the trimmed V and J ends, which lost 2 bases and 7 bases, there was a span of 12 bases. Germline CDR1 and CDR2: SGHAT and FQDESV (reference sequence). This CDR3 has 13 residues. CDR3 in amino acids: CASSLQGDGEQYV. The CDR3 DNA follows: TGTGCCAGCAGCTTACAGGGAGACGGGGAGCAGTACGTC.

This clonotype was observed a handful of times. The V gene is TRBV18, the J gene TRBJ1-6; no definite D call. This CDR3 is 13 amino acids long. Germline-derived CDR1 and CDR2 are KGHSH and LQKENI. V was trimmed by 2 bases and J by 13 bases, leaving 12 bases between them. The CDR3 reads CASSPWELRPLHF. The CDR3 region has the DNA TGTGCCAGCTCACCATGGGAACTTCGCCCCCTCCACTTT.

The gene calls are TRBV6-1 and TRBJ1-2; weak D call: TRBD1 (5 bases). Trimming took off 1 base at V and 4 bases at J, with 7 bases between the two ends. CDR3 length: 13 amino acids. The germline V gene encodes CDR1 MNHNS and CDR2 SASEGT. The CDR3 loop is CASSEEGVYGYTF. CDR3 coding DNA: TGTGCCAGCAGTGAAGAAGGGGTCTATGGCTACACCTTC.

This chain uses TRBV7-3 with TRBJ2-2; D might be TRBD2 (6 bases). This CDR3 has 14 amino acids. Germline values: CDR1 SGHTA, CDR2 FQGTGA. V lost 5 bases to trimming and J lost 4 bases, with 11 bases between them. The CDR3 here is CASSPRGTTGELFF. The DNA of the CDR3 is TGTGCCAGCAGCCCTCGGGGGACCACCGGGGAGCTGTTTTTT.

A note on this clonotype: At one boundary the junction diverges from the germline segment, which might be a read error. V gene TRBV28 combines with J gene TRBJ1-2; no definite D call. CDR3 length: 14 amino acids. CDR1 is MDHEN, CDR2 SYDVKM, per germline. The CDR3 reads CASSQASPNYGYTF. DNA for the CDR3: TGTGCCAGCAGCCAGGCGTCACCTAACTATGGCTACACCTTT.

The chain combines TRBV7-2 with TRBJ2-5, with no clear D. Trimming left V 1 base short and J 5 bases short, with 8 bases between. This CDR3 is 13 amino acids long. CDR1 and CDR2 (germline): SGHTA, FQGNSA. The CDR3 sequence: CASSLGSMETQYF. CDR3 in DNA: TGTGCCAGCAGCTTAGGGAGTATGGAGACCCAGTACTTC.

The chain is built from TRBV29-1 and TRBJ2-1; D remains unclear. CDR1 and CDR2 from the germline V gene are SQVTM and ANQGSEA. This CDR3 is built from 16 residues. Trimming took off 1 base at V and 4 bases at J, with 17 bases between the two ends. The CDR3 here is CSVEGWPDGTYNEQFF. The CDR3 DNA reads as TGCAGCGTTGAAGGGTGGCCGGACGGCACGTACAATGAGCAGTTCTTC.

This chain uses TRBV12-3 or TRBV12-4 with TRBJ1-1; D not resolved. The length of the CDR3 is 14 residues. V was shortened by 3 bases and J by 2 bases, with 10 bases between the two germline ends. CDR3 in amino acids: CASSLAGVNTEAFF. DNA for the CDR3: TGTGCCAGCAGTTTGGCCGGGGTTAACACTGAAGCTTTCTTT.

The V and J genes are TRBV6-1 and TRBJ2-1; D is uncertain. With 3 bases removed from V and 9 bases from J, the gap between germline ends came to 15 bases. The CDR3 has 14 residues. Germline CDR1 MNHNS, CDR2 SASEGT. The CDR3: CASSDGVGWGEQFF. The CDR3, as DNA: TGTGCCAGCAGTGACGGTGTGGGGTGGGGTGAGCAGTTCTTC.